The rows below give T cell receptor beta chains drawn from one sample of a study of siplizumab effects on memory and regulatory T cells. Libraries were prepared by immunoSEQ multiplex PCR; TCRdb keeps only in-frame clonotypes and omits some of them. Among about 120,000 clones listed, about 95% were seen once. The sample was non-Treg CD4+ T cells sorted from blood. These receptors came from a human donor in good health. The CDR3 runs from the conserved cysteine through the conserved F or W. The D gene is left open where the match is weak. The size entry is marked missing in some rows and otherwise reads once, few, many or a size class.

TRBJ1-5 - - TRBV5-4 TGTGCCAGCTCTAATTCACGAAATCAGCCCCAGCATTTT CASSNSRNQPQHF
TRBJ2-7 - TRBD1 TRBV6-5 TGTGCCAGCAGTTGGGACAGGGGCTACGAGCAGTACTTC CASSWDRGYEQYF
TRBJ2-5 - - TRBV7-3 TGTGCCAGCAGCCTCTCCCCACTAACTAGCCAAGAGACCCAGTACTTC CASSLSPLTSQETQYF
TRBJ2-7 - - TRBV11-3 TGTGCCAGCAGCTTAGATTCGGGATCCTACGAGCAGTACTTC CASSLDSGSYEQYF
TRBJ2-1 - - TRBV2 TGTGCCAGCAGTGAAGAGGGAGATTTGCAGAATGAGCAGTTCTTC CASSEEGDLQNEQFF
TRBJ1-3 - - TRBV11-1 TGTGCCAGCAGCCCCGGAAACACCATATATTTT CASSPGNTIYF
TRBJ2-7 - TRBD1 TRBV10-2 TGCGCCAGCAGTGACTCGACAGGGCGCGACGAGCAGTACTTC CASSDSTGRDEQYF
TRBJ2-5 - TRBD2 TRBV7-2 TGTGCCACCAAAGCGGGGGGTCCAACAGAGACCCAGTACTTC CATKAGGPTETQYF
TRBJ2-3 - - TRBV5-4 TGTGCCAGCACCACTGAAAAACAGGGAATATCCACAGATACGCAGTATTTT CASTTEKQGISTDTQYF
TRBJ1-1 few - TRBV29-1 TGCAGCGCCTCCCGGGGGGACACTGAAGCTTTCTTT CSASRGDTEAFF
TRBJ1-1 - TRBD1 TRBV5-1 TGCGCCAGCAGCTCGGGACAGCCGAACACTGAAGCTTTCTTT CASSSGQPNTEAFF
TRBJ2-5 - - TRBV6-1 TGTGCCAGCGTAAGCAACCAAGAGACCCAGTACTTC CASVSNQETQYF
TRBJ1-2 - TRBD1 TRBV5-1 TGCGCCAGCAGCTTGGGGACAGGGAGCGGCTACACCTTC CASSLGTGSGYTF
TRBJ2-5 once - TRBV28 TGTGCCAGCAGCCAGCCCCGGGGCAGGGGGGGCGAGACCCAGTACTTC CASSQPRGRGGETQYF
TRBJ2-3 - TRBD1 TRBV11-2 TGTGCCAGCAGCCCTAGACAGGGGAATCGCGATACGCAGTATTTT CASSPRQGNRDTQYF
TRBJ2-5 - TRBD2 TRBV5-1 TGCGCCAGCAGCTTGGGGGTTGGGACTAAAGAGACCCAGTACTTC CASSLGVGTKETQYF
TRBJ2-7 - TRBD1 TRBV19 TGTGCCAGTAGTATGGACAGGTCCTACGAGCAGTACTTC CASSMDRSYEQYF
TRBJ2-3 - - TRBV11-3 TGTGCCAGCAGCCGGGGACGAGTCACAGATACGCAGTATTTT CASSRGRVTDTQYF
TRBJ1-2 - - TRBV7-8 TGTGCCAGCAGCCCGGGACTCGGGTATGGCTACACCTTC CASSPGLGYGYTF
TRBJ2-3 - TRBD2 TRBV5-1 TGCGCCAGCAGCGCCGGGACTAGCGGCACAGATACGCAGTATTTT CASSAGTSGTDTQYF
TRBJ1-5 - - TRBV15 TGTGCCACCAGCAGGCCAGGGGCTGGCAATCAGCCCCAGCATTTT CATSRPGAGNQPQHF
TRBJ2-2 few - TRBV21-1 TGTGCCGAGCCTTGGCGGCAATCGAACACCGGGGAGCTGTTTTTT CAEPWRQSNTGELFF